Shown below are 17 T cell receptor beta chains from a single sample sequenced in a study of type 1 and type 2 diabetes patients. PCR was run on genomic DNA. Multiplex PCR with 30 forward and 13 reverse primers amplified the TCR beta CDR3. TCRdb re-called the multiplex PCR reads through MiXCR, storing one row per CDR3 protein. Among about 250,000 distinct CDR3 sequences listed, approximately 45% were seen once. Input material: peripheral blood mononuclear cells (PBMCs). These TCRs come from a man aged 18 to 30 with type 2 diabetes.

This clonotype has ten or more counts. The V gene is TRBV10-2, the J gene TRBJ1-2, with D tentatively TRBD1 (5 bases). Germline lookup yields CDR1 WSHSY and CDR2 SAAADI. The CDR3 sequence is 13 residues long. Trimming stripped 2 bases from V and 5 bases from J, with 9 bases between. The CDR3 nucleotides are TGCGCCAGCAGTGAGGACAGAGGTTATGGCTACACCTTC. It codes for CASSEDRGYGYTF.

A note on this clonotype: A much larger clone lies one base from this, so it may be a read error. The chain uses TRBV25-1 and TRBJ1-2; D gene uncertain. CDR1 is MGHDK and CDR2 is SYGVNS in the germline V gene. CDR3 length equals 14 residues. With 6 bases removed from V and 5 bases from J, the gap between germline ends came to 16 bases. The CDR3: CASSPCEEVYGYTF. The CDR3 DNA reads as TGTGCCAGCAGCCCCTGTGAGGAAGTGTATGGCTACACCTTC.

This sequence joins TRBV25-1 and TRBJ1-2; the D gene is possibly TRBD1 (6 bases). Germline V gene sequence: CDR1 MGHDK, CDR2 SYGVNS. This CDR3 comprises 13 residues. V was pared by 5 bases and J by 4 bases, with 11 bases between. In nucleotides, the CDR3 is TGTGCCAGCAGTCGACAGGATCGCTATGGCTACACCTTC. Translation gives CASSRQDRYGYTF.

In its sample, this clonotype was seen a few times. The chain employs TRBV24-1 and TRBJ2-2, with TRBD2 matching 8 bases. The CDR3 is made up of 19 amino acids. Germline lookup yields CDR1 KGHDR and CDR2 SFDVKD. V lost 9 bases and J lost 6; bases outside the gene matches: 23. The CDR3 DNA reads as TGTGCCACCGGCGCTAGCATAGTAGCGGGAAAAGGAGGGCCCGGGGAGCTGTTTTTT. It translates to CATGASIVAGKGGPGELFF.

This clonotype appeared a few times. Sequence at one end of the junction differs from germline and may be a read error. The chain combines TRBV2 with TRBJ1-2; D ambiguous. Germline V CDR1 and CDR2: SNHLY, FYNNEI. The CDR3 is 12 residues long. CDR3 amino acids: CASWEAERPLVF. The CDR3 DNA follows: TGTGCCAGCTGGGAGGCAGAGAGGCCCTTAGTTTTC.

The genes are TRBV7-9 and TRBJ2-5, with D unresolved. Between the trimmed V and J ends, which lost 5 bases and 5 bases, there was a span of 18 bases. CDR1 is SEHNR, CDR2 FQNEAQ, per germline (reference sequence). CDR3 length: 15 amino acids. The CDR3 DNA reads TGTGCCAGCAGCAACCAACTGAACGTAAGGGAGACCCAGTACTTC. It translates to CASSNQLNVRETQYF.

The chain combines TRBV7-6 with TRBJ1-5, with no clear D. The CDR3 runs to 14 residues. Trimming left V 1 base short and J 4 bases short, with 8 bases between. Germline V gene lookup returns CDR1 SGHVS and CDR2 FNYEAQ. CDR3 in DNA: TGTGCCAGCAGCTTAGGGGGAGGTAATCAGCCCCAGCATTTT. This translates into CASSLGGGNQPQHF.

J is TRBJ2-7 and V is TRBV7-8; D remains ambiguous. The CDR3 sequence is 14 residues long. With 3 bases removed from V and 0 bases from J, the gap between germline ends came to 9 bases. Germline V gene sequence: CDR1 SGHVS, CDR2 FQNEAQ. CDR3 DNA: TGTGCCAGCAGCTTGAGACGGAGCTCCTACGAGCAGTACTTC. As protein: CASSLRRSSYEQYF.

The chain carries TRBV7-2 and TRBJ2-1, with 11 bases aligning to TRBD1. CDR1 is SGHTA, CDR2 FQGNSA, per germline. This CDR3 region has 15 residues. After removal of 4 bases from V and 8 bases from J, the junction contained 7 bases not matched to a gene. The CDR3 region is CASSWTGGEVYEQFF. Here the CDR3 DNA reads TGTGCCAGCAGCTGGACAGGGGGCGAAGTCTATGAGCAGTTCTTC.

Ten or more counts support this clonotype. The rearrangement links TRBV19 to TRBJ2-5; 7 bases are a match to TRBD1. The length of the CDR3 is 14 residues. From germline, CDR1 is LNHDA and CDR2 SQIVND (reference sequence). The ends lost 5 bases at V and 4 bases at J; junction bases unmatched: 7. CDR3 DNA sequence: TGTGCCAGTAGTTCGACAGGGCATGGAGAGACCCAGTACTTC. Translation: CASSSTGHGETQYF.

This clonotype was observed at least ten times. This chain links TRBV19 with TRBJ2-7; TRBD1 agrees at 8 bases. V lost 5 bases and J lost 2; bases outside the gene matches: 5. This CDR3 comprises 14 residues. Germline CDR1 LNHDA, CDR2 SQIVND (reference sequence). CDR3 DNA sequence: TGTGCCAGTAGTCCCCGGACAGGGACCTACGAGCAGTACTTC. Residues: CASSPRTGTYEQYF.

The rearrangement joins TRBV24-1 to TRBJ2-1, with D tentatively TRBD1 or TRBD2 (5 bases each). Per germline, CDR1 KGHDR and CDR2 SFDVKD. Trimming left V 12 bases short and J 9 bases short, with 20 bases between. This CDR3 comprises 13 residues. CDR3 sequence reads: CAVTGAPPSEQFF. CDR3 nucleotide sequence: TGTGCCGTCACCGGGGCCCCCCCTAGTGAGCAGTTCTTC.

The chain employs TRBV7-9 and TRBJ1-1, with D hard to call. This CDR3 spans 13 amino acids. Trimming took 1 base from V and 3 from J, leaving 6 bases between them. Germline-derived CDR1 and CDR2 are SEHNR and FQNEAQ (reference sequence). For the CDR3, the DNA is TGTGCCAGCAGCTTAGGGGAATACACTGAAGCTTTCTTT. Protein product: CASSLGEYTEAFF.

This clonotype was recorded a few times. The CDR3 DNA follows: TGCGCCAGCAAGCAGACAGAAACCGCGAACACCGGGGAGCTGTTTTTT. This codes for CASKQTETANTGELFF. This chain links TRBV10-2 with TRBJ2-2; a possible D gene is TRBD1 (5 bases). Deletions cut 7 bases from V and 0 bases from J, with 15 bases between. The CDR3 loop spans 16 amino acids. The germline V gene encodes CDR1 WSHSY and CDR2 SAAADI.

The chain has TRBV20-1 and TRBJ2-3, with D possibly being TRBD2 (6 bases). The CDR3 has 14 amino acids. Germline V lookup: CDR1 DFQATT, CDR2 SNEGSKA (reference sequence). V dropped 6 bases and J dropped 6 bases, with 19 bases sitting between them. CDR3 protein: CSATNRAGRDTQYF. The CDR3 DNA is TGCAGTGCCACTAACCGAGCGGGCCGGGATACGCAGTATTTT.

For the CDR3, the DNA is TGTGCCAGCAGCTTAAAGGGTTTTTACGAGCAGTACTTC. Translating it yields CASSLKGFYEQYF. The gene calls are TRBV7-2 and TRBJ2-7, with no clear D. The V gene's germline CDR1 is SGHTA and CDR2 FQGNSA. V dropped 2 bases and J dropped 4 bases, with 9 bases sitting between them. This CDR3 comprises 13 residues.

Comment on this clonotype: Since a much larger clone is just one base distant, this may be a read error. This CDR3 is missing its conserved last phenylalanine or tryptophan, likely due to a read error. The rearrangement joins TRBV19 to TRBJ2-7, with no clear D. The CDR3 extends over 11 amino acids. Per germline, CDR1 LNHDA and CDR2 SQIVND (reference sequence). V dropped 1 base and J dropped 4 bases, with 2 bases sitting between them. The CDR3 reads CASSIGYEQYL. The CDR3 DNA reads as TGTGCCAGTAGTATAGGTTACGAGCAGTACCTC.